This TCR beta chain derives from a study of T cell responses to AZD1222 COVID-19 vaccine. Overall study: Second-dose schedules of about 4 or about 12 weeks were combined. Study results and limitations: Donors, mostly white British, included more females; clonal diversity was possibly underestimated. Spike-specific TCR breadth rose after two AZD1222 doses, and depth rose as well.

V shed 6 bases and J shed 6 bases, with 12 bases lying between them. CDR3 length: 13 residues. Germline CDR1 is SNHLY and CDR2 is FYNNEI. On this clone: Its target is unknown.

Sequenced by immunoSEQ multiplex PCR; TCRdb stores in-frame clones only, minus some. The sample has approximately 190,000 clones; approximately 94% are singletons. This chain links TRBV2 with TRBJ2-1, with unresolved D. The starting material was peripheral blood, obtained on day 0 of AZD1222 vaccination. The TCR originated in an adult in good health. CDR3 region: CASRRTIPNEQFF. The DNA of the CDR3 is TGTGCCAGCAGACGGACCATTCCCAATGAGCAGTTCTTC.